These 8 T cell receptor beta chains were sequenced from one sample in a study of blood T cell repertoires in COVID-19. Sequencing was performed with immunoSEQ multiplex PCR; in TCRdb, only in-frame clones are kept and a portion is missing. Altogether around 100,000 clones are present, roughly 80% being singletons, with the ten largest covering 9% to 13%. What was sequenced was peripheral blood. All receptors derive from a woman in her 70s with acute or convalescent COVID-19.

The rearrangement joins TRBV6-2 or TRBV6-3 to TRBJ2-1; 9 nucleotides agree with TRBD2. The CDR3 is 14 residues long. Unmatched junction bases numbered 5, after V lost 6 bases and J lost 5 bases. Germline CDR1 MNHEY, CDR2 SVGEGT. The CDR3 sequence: CASSLGTSNNEQFF. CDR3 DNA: TGTGCCAGCAGCCTCGGGACTAGCAACAATGAGCAGTTCTTC.

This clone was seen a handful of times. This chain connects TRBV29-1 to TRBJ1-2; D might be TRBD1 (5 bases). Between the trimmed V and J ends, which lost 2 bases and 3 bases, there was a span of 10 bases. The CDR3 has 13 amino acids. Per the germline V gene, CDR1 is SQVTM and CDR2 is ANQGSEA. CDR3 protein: CSVEMAGDYGYTF. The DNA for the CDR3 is TGCAGCGTTGAAATGGCGGGGGACTATGGCTACACCTTC.

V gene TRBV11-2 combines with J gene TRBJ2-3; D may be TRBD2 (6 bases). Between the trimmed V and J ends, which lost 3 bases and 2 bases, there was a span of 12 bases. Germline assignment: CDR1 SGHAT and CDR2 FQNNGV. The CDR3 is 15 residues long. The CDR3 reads CASSFRRGNTDTQYF. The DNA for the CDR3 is TGTGCCAGCAGCTTCCGGCGGGGTAACACAGATACGCAGTATTTT.

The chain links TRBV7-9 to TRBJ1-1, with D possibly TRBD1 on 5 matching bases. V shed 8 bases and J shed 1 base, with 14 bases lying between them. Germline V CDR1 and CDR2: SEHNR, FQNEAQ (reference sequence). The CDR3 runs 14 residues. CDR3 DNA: TGTGCCAGCTCCCCTAAGGGGCCGAACACTGAAGCTTTCTTT. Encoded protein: CASSPKGPNTEAFF. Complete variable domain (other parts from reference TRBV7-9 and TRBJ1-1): DTGVSQNPRHKITKRGQNVTFRCDPISEHNRLYWYRQTLGQGPEFLTYFQNEAQLEKSRLLSDRFSAERPKGSFSTLEIQRTEQGDSAMYLCASSPKGPNTEAFFGQGTRLTVV.

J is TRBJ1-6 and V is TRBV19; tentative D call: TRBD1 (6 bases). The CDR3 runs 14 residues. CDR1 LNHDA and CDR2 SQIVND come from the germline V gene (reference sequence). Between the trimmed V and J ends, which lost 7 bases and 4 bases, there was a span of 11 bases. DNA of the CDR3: TGTGCCAGTACCCCGACAGGATATAATTCACCCCTCCACTTT. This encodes CASTPTGYNSPLHF.

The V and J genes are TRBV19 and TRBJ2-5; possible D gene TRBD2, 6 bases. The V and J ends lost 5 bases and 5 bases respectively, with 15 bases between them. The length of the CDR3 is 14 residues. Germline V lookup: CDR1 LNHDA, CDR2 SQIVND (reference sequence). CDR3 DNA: TGTGCCAGTAGTGCCCCCGGCCTAGCGGAGACCCAGTACTTC. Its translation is CASSAPGLAETQYF.

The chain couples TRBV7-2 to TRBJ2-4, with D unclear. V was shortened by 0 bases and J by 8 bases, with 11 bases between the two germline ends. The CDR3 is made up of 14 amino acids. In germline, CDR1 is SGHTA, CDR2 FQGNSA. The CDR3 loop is CASSLAPGEDIQYF. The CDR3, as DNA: TGTGCCAGCAGCTTAGCGCCTGGTGAGGACATTCAGTACTTC.

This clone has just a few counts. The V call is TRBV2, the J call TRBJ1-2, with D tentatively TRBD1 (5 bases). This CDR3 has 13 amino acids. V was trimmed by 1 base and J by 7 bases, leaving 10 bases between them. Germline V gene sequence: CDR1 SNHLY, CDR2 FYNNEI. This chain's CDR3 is CASSEGRGVGYTF. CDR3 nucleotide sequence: TGTGCCAGCAGTGAAGGTCGGGGGGTTGGCTACACCTTC.